The entry that follows covers one T cell receptor beta chain sequence. No antigen is known for it. This specimen belongs to a study of cytomegalovirus exposure and HLA in healthy donors. Germline assignment: CDR1 SGHDT and CDR2 YYEEEE. Trimming took 4 bases from V and 1 from J; bases not matched to a gene: 6. This CDR3 contains 17 residues. The PCR was carried out with 60 Vbeta primers and 13 Jbeta primers. Data came from immunoSEQ multiplex PCR; TCRdb stores just in-frame clones and leaves some out. The sample lists roughly 89,000 clones, 55% to 70% occurring once. Whole-study findings and limits: The only immune exposure information that was available was CMV serostatus. Associated with HLA alleles at 0.05 false discovery rate in a later analysis were around 17,000 TCR beta sequences. When presence/absence was analysed, sequencing depth was taken to be roughly uniform across donors.

The chain couples TRBV5-6 to TRBJ1-5, with 12 bases that match TRBD1. Sequencing was done on a sample of PBMCs. This sequence was found in a woman aged 50 to 60 in good health and CMV-seropositive. The CDR3 spells CASSLGTGGKSNQPQHF. Written as DNA, the CDR3 is TGTGCCAGCAGCCTTGGGACAGGGGGCAAAAGCAATCAGCCCCAGCATTTT.